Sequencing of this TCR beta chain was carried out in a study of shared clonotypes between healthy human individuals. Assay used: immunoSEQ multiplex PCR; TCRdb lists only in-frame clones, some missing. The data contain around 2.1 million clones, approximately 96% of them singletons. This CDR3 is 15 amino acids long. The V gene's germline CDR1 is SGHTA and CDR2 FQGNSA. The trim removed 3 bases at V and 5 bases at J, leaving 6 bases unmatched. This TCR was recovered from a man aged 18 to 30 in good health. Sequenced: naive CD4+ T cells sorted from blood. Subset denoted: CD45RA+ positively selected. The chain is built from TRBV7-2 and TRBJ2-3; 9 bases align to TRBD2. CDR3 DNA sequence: TGTGCCAGCAGCTTCGGCGGGAGGGCTCAAGATACGCAGTATTTT. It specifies CASSFGGRAQDTQYF.